One sample yielded the 10 T cell receptor beta chains listed below, sequenced in a study of shared clonotypes between healthy human individuals. Some clones are missing from TCRdb's copy, which holds only in-frame ones; the method was immunoSEQ multiplex PCR. Of approximately 740,000 clones listed, around 74% are singletons. The sample was memory CD4+ T cells sorted from blood. As to subset: CD45RA-negative fraction. The origin of the receptors is a woman aged 30 to 39 in good health.

This clone has just one count. The CDR3 region has the DNA TGTGCCAGCAGTTTAAGTTACCAAGAAAGGTTCTTC. Its translation: CASSLSYQERFF. The rearrangement links TRBV28 to TRBJ2-1; D uncertain. Trimming left V 2 bases short and J 15 bases short, with 14 bases between. The CDR3 extends over 12 amino acids. Germline V CDR1 and CDR2: MDHEN, SYDVKM.

The chain links TRBV4-1 to TRBJ2-3, with 7 bases that match TRBD1. V lost 0 bases and J lost 5; bases outside the gene matches: 14. This CDR3 is 18 amino acids long. CDR1 is MGHRA, CDR2 YSYEKL, per germline. CDR3 bases: TGCGCCAGCAGCCAAGATGGGATCTGGGACAGTAAACGAGATACGCAGTATTTT. Amino acids: CASSQDGIWDSKRDTQYF.

The chain joins TRBV19 to TRBJ1-5; D is ambiguous. Trimming pared 2 bases from V and 5 bases from J, leaving 4 bases between. CDR3 length: 12 residues. Germline CDR1 LNHDA, CDR2 SQIVND (reference sequence). CDR3 residues: CASSILYQPQHF. The CDR3 DNA reads TGTGCCAGTAGTATACTCTATCAGCCCCAGCATTTT.

The chain couples TRBV19 to TRBJ1-1; D is undetermined. V lost 6 bases and J lost 1, with 12 bases in between. The CDR3 totals 14 residues. The germline CDR1 and CDR2 sequences are LNHDA and SQIVND (reference sequence). CDR3 sequence: CASSFRRKNTEAFF. The CDR3 bases are TGTGCCAGTAGCTTCCGAAGGAAGAACACTGAAGCTTTCTTT.

This rearrangement joins TRBV30 to TRBJ1-4, with 10 positions matching TRBD1. The length of the CDR3 is 15 residues. Germline trimming cut 3 bases from V and 8 bases from J; bases unmatched to any gene: 9. Germline V CDR1 and CDR2: GTSNPN, SVGIG (reference sequence). For the CDR3, the DNA is TGTGCCTGGAGCTTCCCCGGGACAGGGGCCGAAAAACTGTTTTTT. As protein: CAWSFPGTGAEKLFF.

The sample holds many counts of this clone. The genes are TRBV5-4 and TRBJ2-7; D might be TRBD1 (6 bases). The CDR3 covers 15 residues. V was trimmed by 3 bases and J by 0 bases, leaving 13 bases between them. Germline assignment: CDR1 SGHNT and CDR2 YYREEE (reference sequence). The CDR3 DNA is TGTGCCAGCAGCTCAGTGGGGGCTAGCTCCTACGAGCAGTACTTC. Protein sequence: CASSSVGASSYEQYF.

This chain's CDR3 is CASSSDTGVAGNTIYF. In DNA form, the CDR3 reads TGTGCCAGCAGTTCTGATACAGGGGTTGCTGGAAACACCATATATTTT. The chain recombines TRBV28 with TRBJ1-3, with 7 bases lining up with TRBD1. The CDR3 is 16 residues long. Germline V gives CDR1 MDHEN, CDR2 SYDVKM. Unmatched junction bases numbered 8, after V lost 4 bases and J lost 2 bases.

The chain has TRBV18 and TRBJ2-3; D gene unclear. Trimming stripped 5 bases from V and 0 bases from J, with 3 bases between. The CDR3 totals 12 residues. Germline loops: CDR1 KGHSH, CDR2 LQKENI. DNA for the CDR3: TGTGCCAGCTCAGGGAGCACAGATACGCAGTATTTT. It specifies CASSGSTDTQYF.

The CDR3 reads CASSLGNVARHYNEQFF. DNA for the CDR3: TGCGCCAGCAGCTTGGGGAACGTAGCACGCCATTACAATGAGCAGTTCTTC. The V and J genes are TRBV5-1 and TRBJ2-1; D is unresolved. The CDR3 totals 17 residues. CDR1 SGHRS and CDR2 YFSETQ come from the germline V gene. Trimming stripped 0 bases from V and 4 bases from J, with 17 bases between.

This clone has just one count. This rearrangement joins TRBV5-1 to TRBJ2-1; 13 nucleotides agree with TRBD2. The CDR3 consists of 16 residues. Germline-derived CDR1 and CDR2 are SGHRS and YFSETQ. J lost 8 bases, V lost 3 bases, and 8 bases had no gene match. CDR3 DNA sequence: TGCGCCAGCAGCTACTATAGGACTAGCGGGAGCGATGAGCAGTTCTTC. Protein sequence: CASSYYRTSGSDEQFF.